The T cell receptor (beta chain) under discussion was sequenced for a study of T-cell memory formation after mild COVID-19 (dated by TCRdb to 2020 to 2022). About the investigation overall: TCR sequence clusters from the two donors were found to be largely donor specific. Two young, previously healthy adult volunteers made up the cohort, one male and one female. In a couple of donors, T-cell clones that expanded and contracted after mild COVID-19 were tracked by sequencing TCRalpha and TCRbeta repertoires over time.

In the case of this clonotype: The specificity of this receptor is unknown. No much larger clone is present one base from it, and per-base qualities are unavailable.

From cysteine to phenylalanine, the CDR3 is 14 amino acids long. The CDR3 DNA has 42 bases and is translated from base 1. V is clipped by 2 bases and J by 3 bases, and the sequence between their germline boundaries is 12 bases long. From the germline V gene, CDR1 is SGDLS and CDR2 is YYNGEE. Ficoll-Paque density gradient centrifugation was used to isolate PBMCs. General study outcomes and caveats: The study covered only a couple of mild cases, and larger cohorts including severe cases with pre-infection samples were considered necessary. Clones contracting from day 15 to 85 had balanced CD4/CD8 phenotypes, while a second wave expanding from day 15 to 37 was biased towards CD4+. Whether the second-wave clones peaking on day 37 were SARS-CoV-2 specific was not confirmed. Some responding clones were detected in pre-infection memory, which suggested that pre-existing cross-reactive memory T cells had joined the SARS-CoV-2 response. Contracting CD4+ clones turned up mainly in the CM and EM memory subsets, whereas EMRA was where CD8+ clones were enriched.

Sequencing used an Illumina NovaSeq 6000. TCRalpha and TCRbeta cDNA libraries were constructed by 5'RACE with constant-segment primers, with sample barcodes and unique molecular identifiers being introduced. Trizol reagent was used to extract RNA from every sample. Library amplification was performed in two PCR steps, and a second sample barcode and Illumina TruSeq adapters were introduced in the second step. Sequencing of the libraries was done on an Illumina NovaSeq, producing 2 x 150 bp paired-end reads. Regarding the original processing steps: Reads were demultiplexed and collapsed into UMI-guided consensus sequences with migec v1.2.7. Using mixcr v2.1.11, UMI consensuses were aligned to TRA and TRB V and J templates and then assembled into clonotypes. A clonotype was counted as expanded or contracted only when both edgeR and NoisET called the clonotype significant, with the noise models trained on biological replicates. For edgeR calls, the cutoffs were a false discovery rate-adjusted p below 0.01 and a log2 fold-change threshold of 1. PCA with hierarchical clustering of max-normalized trajectories of the 1000 most abundant clonotypes was used as exploratory dynamics analysis. Separately sequenced CD4+ and CD8+ repertoires were used to assign a CD4 or CD8 phenotype to each responding clone. TCRdb trimmed public reads at Q25 via fastp, called clones via MiXCR and kept in-frame beta chains. Here each entry gathers all rows of one CDR3 protein and keeps the most common genes and DNA. TCRdb, not the authors, supplied the V and J calls. Across this sample there are about 470,000 distinct CDR3 sequences, with around 25% seen only once. Around 12% of the sample is in the top ten clones.

The TCR was taken from an adult woman who had mild COVID-19 (a few samples of this study predate the infection). The sample titles of this study are shuffled in the database, so cell type and time point are left out; the donor was told from shared clones. The chain was built from TRBV9 and TRBJ2-7; the D call could be TRBD1 or TRBD2, with each sharing 5 bases. Sequencing input: PBMCs or a T cell subset sorted from them (not recorded which). The CDR3 loop reads CASSVGVGNYEQYF. The DNA is TGTGCCAGCAGCGTGGGGGTAGGGAACTACGAGCAGTACTTC.